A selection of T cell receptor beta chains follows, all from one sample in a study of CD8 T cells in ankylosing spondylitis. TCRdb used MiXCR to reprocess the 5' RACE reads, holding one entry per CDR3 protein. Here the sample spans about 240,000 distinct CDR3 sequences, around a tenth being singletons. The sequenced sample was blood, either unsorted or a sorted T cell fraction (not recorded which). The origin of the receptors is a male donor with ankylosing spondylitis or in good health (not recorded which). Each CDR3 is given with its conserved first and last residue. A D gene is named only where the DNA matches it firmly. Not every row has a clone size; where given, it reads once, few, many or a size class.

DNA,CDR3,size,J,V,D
TGTGCCAGCACCCATTCCAGCGGGACAATAAGAAATGAGCAGTTCTTC,CASTHSSGTIRNEQFF,many,TRBJ2-1,TRBV27,.
TGCGCCAGCAGCTTGGGACGGCTCAACTATGGCTACACCTTC,CASSLGRLNYGYTF,many,TRBJ1-2,TRBV5-1,.
TGCGCCAGCAGCTTGGACCAGGTGGCCGCCGGGGAGCTGTTTTTT,CASSLDQVAAGELFF,many,TRBJ2-2,TRBV5-1,.
TGCGCCAGCAGCCTAGCGGGGGGCAAAACAGATACGCAGTATTTT,CASSLAGGKTDTQYF,many,TRBJ2-3,TRBV5-1,TRBD2
TGTGCCAGCAGCGCCCGAGGGCAGGGGACCGGGGAGCTGTTTTTT,CASSARGQGTGELFF,.,TRBJ2-2,TRBV9,.
TGCAGCGTTGCCGGCGGGAGGGCCTCCGGGGAGCTGTTTTTT,CSVAGGRASGELFF,.,TRBJ2-2,TRBV29-1,TRBD2
TGCGCCAGCAGCCGACTTCAGGGAGGGAACGGCTACACCTTC,CASSRLQGGNGYTF,many,TRBJ1-2,TRBV4-1,.
TGTGCCACCCTTGATGGGGGGTCCTACGAGCAGTACTTC,CATLDGGSYEQYF,few,TRBJ2-7,TRBV25-1,.
TGCGCCAGCAGCTCGACCTCGAAACTTGGCTACACCTTC,CASSSTSKLGYTF,many,TRBJ1-2,TRBV5-1,.
TGCAGCGTTGGACAGGGCGCGGATGAGCAGTTCTTC,CSVGQGADEQFF,many,TRBJ2-1,TRBV29-1,TRBD1
TGTGCCAGCAGTCCCCGACAGGGACAAGAGTTCTTC,CASSPRQGQEFF,many,TRBJ2-1,TRBV12-3/TRBV12-4,TRBD1
TGTGCCAGCAGGGGGGACTTCTCGTATGGCTACACCTTC,CASRGDFSYGYTF,many,TRBJ1-2,TRBV12-3/TRBV12-4,.
TGTGCCAGCAGCTTCCTACCCTTCGGGGCAGATACGCAGTATTTT,CASSFLPFGADTQYF,many,TRBJ2-3,TRBV7-3,.
TGTGCCAGCTCACCAAGGACAGGGAGCAATGAGCAGTTCTTC,CASSPRTGSNEQFF,few,TRBJ2-1,TRBV18,TRBD1
TGCGCCAGCAGCCAAGAGTCGGAAGGGCAAGCTTTCTTT,CASSQESEGQAFF,.,TRBJ1-1,TRBV4-1,.
TGCAGTGCCCCTACGTTGTCTTTTTCGTACCAAGAGACCCAGTACTTC,CSAPTLSFSYQETQYF,many,TRBJ2-5,TRBV20-1,.
TGTGCCAGCAGATTCCGGGACAGGAGGGGACTAGCGGGGGTAAGCTCCTACAATGAGCAGTTCTTC,CASRFRDRRGLAGVSSYNEQFF,many,TRBJ2-1,TRBV27,TRBD2
TGTGCCAGCAGTTACAGGGCATCGGGCAATCAGCCCCAGCATTTT,CASSYRASGNQPQHF,many,TRBJ1-5,TRBV28,.
TGCAGTGCTAGAGATATATCGGGCGGCTACACCTTC,CSARDISGGYTF,many,TRBJ1-2,TRBV20-1,.
TGCGCCAGCAGTCAATCCTCGACAGGTTCAATGAACACTGAAGCTTTCTTT,CASSQSSTGSMNTEAFF,many,TRBJ1-1,TRBV5-1,.
TGCGCCAGCAGCTCCGGGACAGGGGTCCACGAGCAGTACTTC,CASSSGTGVHEQYF,many,TRBJ2-7,TRBV5-1,TRBD1
TGTGCCAGCAGCCCAGTTACTAGCGGATACTACAATGAGCAGTTCTTC,CASSPVTSGYYNEQFF,few,TRBJ2-1,TRBV11-2,TRBD2
TGTGCCAGCAGTTTAAGCCAGGCTCCTCAGCCCCAGCATTTT,CASSLSQAPQPQHF,many,TRBJ1-5,TRBV12-3/TRBV12-4,.
TGCAGTGCTAGAGGGGAGGGGGAGGTCTATGGCTACACCTTC,CSARGEGEVYGYTF,many,TRBJ1-2,TRBV20-1,.
TGCGCCAGCATCCCCGACAGGGCAGTGGCAGATACGCAGTATTTT,CASIPDRAVADTQYF,many,TRBJ2-3,TRBV5-1,TRBD1
TGCGCCAGCAGCTTGTGGACTAGCGGGAGGCACACGAACACCGGGGAGCTGTTTTTT,CASSLWTSGRHTNTGELFF,many,TRBJ2-2,TRBV5-1,TRBD2
TGTGCCAGCAAGGCGGGAAACTCACCCCTCCACTTT,CASKAGNSPLHF,few,TRBJ1-6,TRBV6-6,.
TGTGCCAGCAGTTACTCTGGGGCAGGGGCCGATGGCTACACCTTC,CASSYSGAGADGYTF,.,TRBJ1-2,TRBV6-5,.
TGCGCCAGCTTGAACCGGGACAGGGGACACAATGAGCAGTTCTTC,CASLNRDRGHNEQFF,many,TRBJ2-1,TRBV5-1,TRBD1
TGTGCCAGCACTCGATTGACCCGGGTGGGACGCCATTCGGTTACCTACGAGCAGTACTTC,CASTRLTRVGRHSVTYEQYF,few,TRBJ2-7,TRBV12-3/TRBV12-4,.
TGCGCCAGCAGTTTTCTTCAAGGAGGTCCCTACGAGCAGTACTTC,CASSFLQGGPYEQYF,.,TRBJ2-7,TRBV5-1,.
TGTGCCAGCAGCCCCCGACAGGGGGCGAGTGAGCAGTACTTC,CASSPRQGASEQYF,.,TRBJ2-7,TRBV3-1,TRBD1